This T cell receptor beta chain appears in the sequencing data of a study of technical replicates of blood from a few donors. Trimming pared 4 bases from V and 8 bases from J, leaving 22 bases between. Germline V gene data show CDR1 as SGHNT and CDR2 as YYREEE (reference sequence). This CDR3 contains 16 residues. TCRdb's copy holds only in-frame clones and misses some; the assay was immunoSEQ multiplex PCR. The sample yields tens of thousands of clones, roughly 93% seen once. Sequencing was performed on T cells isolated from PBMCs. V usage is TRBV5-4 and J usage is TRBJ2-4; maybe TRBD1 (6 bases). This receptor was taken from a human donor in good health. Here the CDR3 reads CASSPSGRGLGDIQYF. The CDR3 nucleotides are TGTGCCAGCAGCCCGAGTGGTAGGGGGTTGGGAGACATTCAGTACTTC.